Each of the 3 T cell receptor beta chains below was sequenced from the same sample in a study of control samples from healthy donors and cancer patients (dated by TCRdb to about 2020). Library preparation used the immunoSEQ multiplex PCR assay. This is the immuneACCESS table as TCRdb keeps it, with only in-frame sequences that have V and J called. A part of the clones is gone; compared with another copy, unresolved V genes explain less than half, and the rest is unexplained. Recorded for this sample are about 140,000 clones; about 90% of them occurred a single time. The ten largest clones take up about 7.6% of the sample. Sequenced input: blood. The receptors here all came from a man younger than 35 in good health.

The V gene is TRBV21-1, the J gene TRBJ1-1; the D call of TRBD1 is as the table states it, not checked on the DNA. TRBV21-1 is assigned pseudogene status. CDR3 length: 15 residues. CDR3 protein: CASSKGYRIGSEAFF. CDR3 sequence (DNA): TGTGCCAGCAGCAAAGGATACAGGATTGGGTCTGAAGCTTTCTTT.

The gene calls are TRBV28 and TRBJ2-7; D is uncertain. Trimming removed 6 bases at V and 5 bases at J, with 20 bases between. Germline-derived CDR1 and CDR2 are MDHEN and SYDVKM. The CDR3 is 15 residues long. In DNA form, the CDR3 reads TGTGCCAGCAGCCCGCCTCATATGGGTCCGGACGAGCAGTACTTC. Its translation is CASSPPHMGPDEQYF.

This chain joins TRBV10-1 and TRBJ2-1; a possible D gene is TRBD1 (6 bases). Deletions cut 1 base from V and 5 bases from J, with 9 bases between. There are 14 residues in the CDR3. CDR1 and CDR2 (germline): WNHNN, SYGVQD (reference sequence). The CDR3 sequence: CASSEWTANNEQFF. CDR3 DNA sequence: TGCGCCAGCAGTGAGTGGACAGCGAACAATGAGCAGTTCTTC.